Sequencing of this TCR beta chain was carried out in a study of blood T cell repertoires in COVID-19. Study as a whole: The United States, Italy and Spain provided the acute and convalescent COVID-19 samples.

The V and J ends lost 4 bases and 8 bases, in that order; junction bases with no gene match: 12. CDR1 is SGDLS and CDR2 is YYNGEE in the germline V gene. This CDR3 is built from 16 residues. The assay was immunoSEQ multiplex PCR, and TCRdb's table has in-frame clones only and misses some. The sample holds 200,000 to 250,000 clones, just over 85% seen once. The clonotype was recovered from a man aged 30 to 45 who had recovered from COVID-19. Sequenced: peripheral blood. The gene calls are TRBV9 and TRBJ2-1, with TRBD1 matching 10 bases. CDR3 in amino acids: CASSTRQGARLDEQFF. CDR3 nucleotides: TGTGCCAGCAGCACCCGACAGGGGGCCCGTTTGGATGAGCAGTTCTTC.